The rows below give T cell receptor beta chains drawn from one sample of a study of CXCR3-negative and CXCR3-positive naive CD8 T cells. Reprocessing the 5' RACE reads, TCRdb reports a single entry for every CDR3 protein and omits DNA. Its listing shows 100,000 to 150,000 distinct CDR3 sequences. Sample: naive CXCR3- CD8+ T cells from blood. These TCRs come from a human donor in good health. Some clones in this sample may be carry-over from other donors' samples. CDR3s include the opening cysteine and the closing phenylalanine or tryptophan.

CDR3 length: 17; J gene: TRBJ2-2; V gene: TRBV28; CDR3 protein: CASSLFFDGTFTGELFF
CDR3 length: 17; J gene: TRBJ2-1; V gene: TRBV4-3; CDR3 protein: CASSQDSSGGASNEQFF
CDR3 length: 20; J gene: TRBJ2-1; V gene: TRBV6-6; CDR3 protein: CASSYDDAYGTSRDHNEQFF
CDR3 length: 15; J gene: TRBJ1-1; V gene: TRBV7-9; CDR3 protein: CASSLSIGGYTEAFF
CDR3 length: 13; J gene: TRBJ2-2; V gene: TRBV20-1; CDR3 protein: CSATGTGTGELFF
CDR3 length: 14; J gene: TRBJ2-7; V gene: TRBV7-6; CDR3 protein: CASSLNRYSYEQYF
CDR3 length: 15; J gene: TRBJ1-5; V gene: TRBV6-4; CDR3 protein: CASSETAGVNQPQHF
CDR3 length: 15; J gene: TRBJ2-3; V gene: TRBV29-1; CDR3 protein: CSVEEGSSPTDTQYF
CDR3 length: 14; J gene: TRBJ2-7; V gene: TRBV20-1; CDR3 protein: CSAFAAGQGLEQYF
CDR3 length: 15; J gene: TRBJ1-5; V gene: TRBV4-1; CDR3 protein: CASSQDPGTGQPQHF
CDR3 length: 11; J gene: TRBJ1-2; V gene: TRBV29-1; CDR3 protein: CSVGHGDGYTF
CDR3 length: 18; J gene: TRBJ2-2; V gene: TRBV28; CDR3 protein: CASISHALPGSFTGELFF
CDR3 length: 12; J gene: TRBJ2-7; V gene: TRBV29-1; CDR3 protein: CSGRVNSYEQYF
CDR3 length: 16; J gene: TRBJ1-1; V gene: TRBV6-5; CDR3 protein: CASSRIGDRGRTEAFF
CDR3 length: 19; J gene: TRBJ2-1; V gene: TRBV29-1; CDR3 protein: CSVRGGGLAGSFSYNEQFF
CDR3 length: 15; J gene: TRBJ2-7; V gene: TRBV27; CDR3 protein: CASSLFNDREYEQYF
CDR3 length: 15; J gene: TRBJ2-7; V gene: TRBV6-5; CDR3 protein: CASTPRDRASYEQYF
CDR3 length: 12; J gene: TRBJ2-1; V gene: TRBV5-1; CDR3 protein: CASSFLDNEQFF